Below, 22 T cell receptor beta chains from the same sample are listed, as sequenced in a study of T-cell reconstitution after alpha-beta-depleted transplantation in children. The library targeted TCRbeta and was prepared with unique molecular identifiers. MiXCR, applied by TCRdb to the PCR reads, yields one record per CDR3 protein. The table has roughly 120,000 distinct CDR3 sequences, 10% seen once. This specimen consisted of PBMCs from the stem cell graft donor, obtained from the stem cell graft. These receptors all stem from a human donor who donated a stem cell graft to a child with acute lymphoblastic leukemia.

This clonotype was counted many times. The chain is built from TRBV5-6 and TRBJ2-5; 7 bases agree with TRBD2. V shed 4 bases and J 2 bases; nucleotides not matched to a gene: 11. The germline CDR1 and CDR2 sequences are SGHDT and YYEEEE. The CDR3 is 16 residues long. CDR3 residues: CASSLMGGARQETQYF. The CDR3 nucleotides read TGTGCCAGCAGCCTTATGGGAGGGGCGCGGCAAGAGACCCAGTACTTC.

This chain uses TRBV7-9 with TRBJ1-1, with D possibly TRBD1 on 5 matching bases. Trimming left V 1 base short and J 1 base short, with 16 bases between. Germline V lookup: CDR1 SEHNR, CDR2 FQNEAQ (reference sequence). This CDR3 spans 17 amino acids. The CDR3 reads CASSLEWALQGNTEAFF. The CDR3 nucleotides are TGTGCCAGCAGCTTAGAGTGGGCCTTGCAGGGGAACACTGAAGCTTTCTTT.

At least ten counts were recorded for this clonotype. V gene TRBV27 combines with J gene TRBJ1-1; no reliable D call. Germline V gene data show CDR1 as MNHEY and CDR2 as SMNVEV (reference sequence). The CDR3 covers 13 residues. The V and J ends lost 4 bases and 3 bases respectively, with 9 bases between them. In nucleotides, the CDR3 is TGTGCCAGCAGTTCTCTGACGCACACTGAAGCTTTCTTT. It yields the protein CASSSLTHTEAFF.

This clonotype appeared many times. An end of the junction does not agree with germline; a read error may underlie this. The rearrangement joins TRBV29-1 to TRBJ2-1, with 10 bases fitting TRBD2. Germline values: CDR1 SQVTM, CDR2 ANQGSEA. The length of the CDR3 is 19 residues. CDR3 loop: CSVEGGGKLAGVYYNEQFF. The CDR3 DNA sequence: TGCAGCGTCGAAGGTGGAGGGAAGCTAGCGGGAGTTTACTACAATGAGCAGTTCTTC.

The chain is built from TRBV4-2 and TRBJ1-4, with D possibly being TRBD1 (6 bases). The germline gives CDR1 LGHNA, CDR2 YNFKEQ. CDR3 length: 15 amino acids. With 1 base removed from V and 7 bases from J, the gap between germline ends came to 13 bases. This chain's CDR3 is CASSQAPGEGEKLFF. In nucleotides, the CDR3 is TGTGCCAGCAGCCAAGCCCCAGGGGAGGGTGAAAAACTGTTTTTT.

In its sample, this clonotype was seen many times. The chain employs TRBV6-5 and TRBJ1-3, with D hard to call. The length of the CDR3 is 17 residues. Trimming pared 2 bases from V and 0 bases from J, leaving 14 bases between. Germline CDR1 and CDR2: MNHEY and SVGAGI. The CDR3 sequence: CASSYRAGINSGNTIYF. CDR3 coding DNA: TGTGCCAGCAGTTACAGAGCGGGCATTAACTCTGGAAACACCATATATTTT.

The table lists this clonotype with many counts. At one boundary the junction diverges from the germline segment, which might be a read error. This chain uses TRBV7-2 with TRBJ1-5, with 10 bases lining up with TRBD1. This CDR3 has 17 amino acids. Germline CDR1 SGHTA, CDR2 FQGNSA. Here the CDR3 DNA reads TGTGCCAGCACCTTAGGGACAGGGGCGGTGGGCAATCAGCCCCAGCATTTT. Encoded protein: CASTLGTGAVGNQPQHF.

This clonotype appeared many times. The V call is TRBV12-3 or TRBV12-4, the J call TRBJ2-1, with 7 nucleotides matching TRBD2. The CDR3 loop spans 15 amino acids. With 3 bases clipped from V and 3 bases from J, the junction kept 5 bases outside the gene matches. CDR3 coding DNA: TGTGCCAGCAGTTTCCGGAGCGGGGTCTACAATGAGCAGTTCTTC. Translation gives CASSFRSGVYNEQFF.

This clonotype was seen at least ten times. The CDR3 nucleotides are TGCAGTGCTAGCCGGGACAGGGAGTTTGATGGCTACACCTTC. This sequence encodes CSASRDREFDGYTF. This rearrangement joins TRBV20-1 to TRBJ1-2; 9 bases align to TRBD1. Trimming removed 3 bases from V and 6 bases from J; junction bases left unmatched: 8. The CDR3 is 14 residues long. CDR1 and CDR2 (germline): DFQATT, SNEGSKA (reference sequence).

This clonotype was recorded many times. This chain's CDR3 is CATSDPRDRGGESQETQYF. CDR3 DNA sequence: TGTGCCACCAGTGACCCCCGGGACAGGGGGGGCGAGTCACAAGAGACCCAGTACTTC. The rearrangement uses TRBV24-1 and TRBJ2-5; 11 positions match TRBD1. V was clipped by 4 bases and J by 2 bases; unmatched bases: 14. Germline V gene lookup returns CDR1 KGHDR and CDR2 SFDVKD. CDR3 size: 19 residues.

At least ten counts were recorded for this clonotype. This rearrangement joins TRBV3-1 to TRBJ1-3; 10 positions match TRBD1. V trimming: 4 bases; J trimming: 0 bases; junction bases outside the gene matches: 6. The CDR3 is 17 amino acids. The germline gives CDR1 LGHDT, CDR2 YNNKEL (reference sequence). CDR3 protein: CASSPDDRGLSGNTIYF. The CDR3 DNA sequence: TGTGCCAGCAGCCCAGACGACAGGGGGCTCTCTGGAAACACCATATATTTT. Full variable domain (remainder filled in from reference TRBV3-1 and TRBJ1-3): DTAVSQTPKYLVTQMGNDKSIKCEQNLGHDTMYWYKQDSKKFLKIMFSYNNKELIINETVPNRFSPKSPDKAHLNLHINSLELGDSAVYFCASSPDDRGLSGNTIYFGEGSWLTVV.

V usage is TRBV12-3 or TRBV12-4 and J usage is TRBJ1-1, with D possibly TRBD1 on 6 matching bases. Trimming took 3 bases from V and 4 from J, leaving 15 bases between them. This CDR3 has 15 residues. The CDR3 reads CASSFLLGGGTEAFF. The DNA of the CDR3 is TGTGCCAGCAGTTTTTTGCTAGGGGGAGGCACTGAAGCTTTCTTT.

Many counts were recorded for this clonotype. CDR3 nucleotides: TGCAGCGTTGCGGGCCTACCTTCTCCCTCGAACACCGGGGAGCTGTTTTTT. Protein sequence: CSVAGLPSPSNTGELFF. The V gene is TRBV29-1, the J gene TRBJ2-2; D is ambiguous. The CDR3 consists of 17 residues. Germline loops: CDR1 SQVTM, CDR2 ANQGSEA. Trimming left V 4 bases short and J 0 bases short, with 18 bases between.

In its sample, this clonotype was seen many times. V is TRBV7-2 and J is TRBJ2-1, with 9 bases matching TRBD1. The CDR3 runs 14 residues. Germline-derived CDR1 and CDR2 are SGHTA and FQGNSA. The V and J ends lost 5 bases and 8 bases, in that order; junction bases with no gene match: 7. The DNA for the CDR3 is TGTGCCAGCAGCGAACAGGGGGCTGAACATGAGCAGTTCTTC. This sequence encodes CASSEQGAEHEQFF.

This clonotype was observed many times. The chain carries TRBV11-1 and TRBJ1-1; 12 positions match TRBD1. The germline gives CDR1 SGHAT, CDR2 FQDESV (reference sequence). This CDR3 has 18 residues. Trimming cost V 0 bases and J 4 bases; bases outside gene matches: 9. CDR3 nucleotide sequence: TGTGCCAGCAGCTTAGCCTGGGACAGGGGGCGCACGGTCACTGAAGCTTTCTTT. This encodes CASSLAWDRGRTVTEAFF.

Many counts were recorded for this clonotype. This CDR3 is CSARLGLAAAYEQFF. The CDR3 DNA reads as TGCAGTGCTAGACTTGGACTAGCGGCTGCGTATGAGCAGTTCTTC. The chain carries TRBV20-1 and TRBJ2-1; 10 bases line up with TRBD2. The V gene's germline CDR1 is DFQATT and CDR2 SNEGSKA (reference sequence). J gave up 8 bases and V 2 bases, and 9 bases lay outside the gene matches. CDR3 size: 15 residues.

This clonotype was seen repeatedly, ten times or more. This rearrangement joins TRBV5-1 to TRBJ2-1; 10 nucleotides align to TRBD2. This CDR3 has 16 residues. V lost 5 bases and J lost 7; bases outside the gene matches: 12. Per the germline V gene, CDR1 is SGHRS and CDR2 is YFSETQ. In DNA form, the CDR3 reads TGCGCCAGCAGTAAGGGGGGGCTAGCGGGAGCGAATGAGCAGTTCTTC. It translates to CASSKGGLAGANEQFF.

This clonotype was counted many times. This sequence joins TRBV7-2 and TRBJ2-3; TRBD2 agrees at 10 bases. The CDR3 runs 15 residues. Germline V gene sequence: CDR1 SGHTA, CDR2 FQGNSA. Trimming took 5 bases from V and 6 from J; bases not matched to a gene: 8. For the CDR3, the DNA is TGTGCCAGCAGCGGTAGCGGGGGGCCCTTGGATACGCAGTATTTT. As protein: CASSGSGGPLDTQYF.

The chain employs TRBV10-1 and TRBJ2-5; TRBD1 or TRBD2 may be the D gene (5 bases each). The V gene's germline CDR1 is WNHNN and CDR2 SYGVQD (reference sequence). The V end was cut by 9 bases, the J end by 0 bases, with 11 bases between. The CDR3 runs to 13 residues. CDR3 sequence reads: CARRRGHQETQYF. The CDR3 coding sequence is TGCGCCAGGAGACGGGGACACCAAGAGACCCAGTACTTC.

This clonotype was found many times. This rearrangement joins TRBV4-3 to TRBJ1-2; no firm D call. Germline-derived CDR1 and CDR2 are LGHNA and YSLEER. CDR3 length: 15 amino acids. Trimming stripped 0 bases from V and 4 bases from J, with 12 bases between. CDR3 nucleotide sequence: TGCGCCAGCAGCCAAGAAAGGAGCAGCACCTATGGCTACACCTTC. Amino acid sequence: CASSQERSSTYGYTF.

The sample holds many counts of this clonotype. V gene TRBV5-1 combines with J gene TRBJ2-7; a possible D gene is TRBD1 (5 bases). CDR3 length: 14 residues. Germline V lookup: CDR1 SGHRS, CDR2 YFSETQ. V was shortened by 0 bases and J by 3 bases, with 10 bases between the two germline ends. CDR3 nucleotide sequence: TGCGCCAGCAGCTTGGCCGGACAACTCTACGAGCAGTACTTC. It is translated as CASSLAGQLYEQYF.

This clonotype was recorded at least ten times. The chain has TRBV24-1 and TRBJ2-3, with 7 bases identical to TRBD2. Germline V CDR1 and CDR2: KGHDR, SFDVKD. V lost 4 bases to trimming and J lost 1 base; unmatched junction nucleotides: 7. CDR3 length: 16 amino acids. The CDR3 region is CATSDVVREGTDTQYF. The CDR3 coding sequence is TGTGCCACCAGTGACGTCGTTCGGGAGGGCACAGATACGCAGTATTTT.